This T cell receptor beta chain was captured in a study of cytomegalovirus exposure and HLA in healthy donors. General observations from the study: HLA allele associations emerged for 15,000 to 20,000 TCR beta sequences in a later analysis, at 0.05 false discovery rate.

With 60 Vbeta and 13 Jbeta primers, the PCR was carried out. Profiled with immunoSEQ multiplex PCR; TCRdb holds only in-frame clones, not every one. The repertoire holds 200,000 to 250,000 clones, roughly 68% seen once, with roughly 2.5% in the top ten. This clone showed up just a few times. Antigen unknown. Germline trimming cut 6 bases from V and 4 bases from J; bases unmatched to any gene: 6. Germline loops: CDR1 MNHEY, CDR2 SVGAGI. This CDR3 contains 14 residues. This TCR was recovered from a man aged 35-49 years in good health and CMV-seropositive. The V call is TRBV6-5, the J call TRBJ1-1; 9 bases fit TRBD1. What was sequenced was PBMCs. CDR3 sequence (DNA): TGTGCCAGCAGAGCCGGGACAGGGTTCACTGAAGCTTTCTTT. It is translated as CASRAGTGFTEAFF.